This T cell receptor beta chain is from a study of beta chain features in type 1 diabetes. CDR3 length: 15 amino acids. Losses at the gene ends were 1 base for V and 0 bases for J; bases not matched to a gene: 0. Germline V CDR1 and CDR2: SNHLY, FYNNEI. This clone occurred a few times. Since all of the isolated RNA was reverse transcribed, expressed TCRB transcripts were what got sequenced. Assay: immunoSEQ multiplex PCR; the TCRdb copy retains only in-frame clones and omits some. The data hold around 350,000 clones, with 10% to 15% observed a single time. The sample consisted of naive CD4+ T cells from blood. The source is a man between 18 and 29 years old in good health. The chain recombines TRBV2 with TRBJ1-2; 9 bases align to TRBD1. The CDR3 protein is CASSEGQGANYGYTF. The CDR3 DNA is TGTGCCAGCAGTGAAGGACAGGGGGCTAACTATGGCTACACCTTC.